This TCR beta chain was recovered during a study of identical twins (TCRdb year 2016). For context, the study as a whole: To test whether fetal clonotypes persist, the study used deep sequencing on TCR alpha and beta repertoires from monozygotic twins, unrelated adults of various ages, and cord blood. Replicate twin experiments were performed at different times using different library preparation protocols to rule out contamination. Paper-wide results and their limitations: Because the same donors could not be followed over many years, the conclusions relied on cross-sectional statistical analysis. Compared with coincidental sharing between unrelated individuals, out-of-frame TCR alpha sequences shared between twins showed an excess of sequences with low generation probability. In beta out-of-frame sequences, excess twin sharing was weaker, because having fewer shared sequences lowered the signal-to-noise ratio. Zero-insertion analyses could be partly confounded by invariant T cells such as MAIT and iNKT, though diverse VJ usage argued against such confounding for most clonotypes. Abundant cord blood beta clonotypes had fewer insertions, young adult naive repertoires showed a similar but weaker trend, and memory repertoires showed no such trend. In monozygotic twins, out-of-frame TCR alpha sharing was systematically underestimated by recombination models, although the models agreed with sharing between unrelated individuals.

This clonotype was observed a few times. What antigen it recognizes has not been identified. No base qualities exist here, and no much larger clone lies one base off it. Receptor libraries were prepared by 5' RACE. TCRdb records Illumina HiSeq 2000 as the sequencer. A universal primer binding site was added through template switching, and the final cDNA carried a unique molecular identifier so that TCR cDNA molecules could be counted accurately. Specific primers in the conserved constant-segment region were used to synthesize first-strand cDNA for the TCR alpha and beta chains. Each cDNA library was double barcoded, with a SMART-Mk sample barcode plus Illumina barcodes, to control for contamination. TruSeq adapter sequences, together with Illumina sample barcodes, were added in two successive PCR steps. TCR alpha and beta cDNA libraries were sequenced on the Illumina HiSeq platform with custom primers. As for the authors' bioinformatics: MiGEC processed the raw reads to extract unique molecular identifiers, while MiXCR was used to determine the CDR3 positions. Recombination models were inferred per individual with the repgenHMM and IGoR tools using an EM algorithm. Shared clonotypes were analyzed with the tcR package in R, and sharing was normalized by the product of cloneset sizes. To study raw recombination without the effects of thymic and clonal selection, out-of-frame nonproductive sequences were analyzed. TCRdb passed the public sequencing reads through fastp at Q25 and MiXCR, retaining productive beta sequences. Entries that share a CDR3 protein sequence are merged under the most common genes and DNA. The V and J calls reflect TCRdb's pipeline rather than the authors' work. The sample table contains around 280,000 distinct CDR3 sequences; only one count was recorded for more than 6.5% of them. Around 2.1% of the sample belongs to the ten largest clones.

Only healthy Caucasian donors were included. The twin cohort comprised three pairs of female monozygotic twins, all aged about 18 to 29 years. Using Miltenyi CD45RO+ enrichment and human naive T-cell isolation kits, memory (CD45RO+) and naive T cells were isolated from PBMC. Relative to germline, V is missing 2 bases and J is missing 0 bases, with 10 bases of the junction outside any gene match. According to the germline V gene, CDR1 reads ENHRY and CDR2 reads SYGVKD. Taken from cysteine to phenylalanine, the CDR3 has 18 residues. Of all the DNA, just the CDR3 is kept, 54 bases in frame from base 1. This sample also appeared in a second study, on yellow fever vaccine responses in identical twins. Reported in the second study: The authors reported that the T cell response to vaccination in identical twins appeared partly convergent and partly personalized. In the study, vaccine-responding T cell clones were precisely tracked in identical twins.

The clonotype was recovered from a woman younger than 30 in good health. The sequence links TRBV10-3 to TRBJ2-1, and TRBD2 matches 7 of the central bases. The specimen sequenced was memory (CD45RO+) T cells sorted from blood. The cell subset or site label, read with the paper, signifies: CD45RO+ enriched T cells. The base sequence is TGTGCCATCAGTGAGAGGATAGCGGGTTCGAGCTCCTACAATGAGCAGTTCTTC. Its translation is CAISERIAGSSSYNEQFF.